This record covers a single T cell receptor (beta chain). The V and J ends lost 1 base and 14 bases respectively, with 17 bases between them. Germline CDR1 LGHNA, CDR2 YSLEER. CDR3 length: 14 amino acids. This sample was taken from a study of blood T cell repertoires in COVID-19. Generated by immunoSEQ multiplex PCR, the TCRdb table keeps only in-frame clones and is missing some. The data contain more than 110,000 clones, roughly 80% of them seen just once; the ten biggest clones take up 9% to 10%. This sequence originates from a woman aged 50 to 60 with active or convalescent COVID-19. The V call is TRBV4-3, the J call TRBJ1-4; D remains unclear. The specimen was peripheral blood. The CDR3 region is CASSQGVRSGGLFF. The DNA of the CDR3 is TGCGCCAGCAGCCAAGGTGTCCGTAGCGGAGGCCTGTTTTTT.